This TCR beta chain was identified during a study of blood T cell repertoires in COVID-19. Clinical history reported by participants formed the basis on which cohorts were assigned. Per the original data handling: Estimation of nucleated cell counts relied on the amplification of reference gene primers. Profiled with immunoSEQ multiplex PCR; TCRdb holds only in-frame clones, not every one. V and J calls and clone size are those listed in that table; D and trimming were worked out from the DNA. The sample comprises 150,000 to 200,000 clones, roughly 84% of which are singletons, and about 8% rests with the top ten. This CDR3 region has 15 residues. With 5 bases clipped from V and 0 bases from J, the junction kept 4 bases outside the gene matches. The V gene's germline CDR1 is SGHTA and CDR2 FQGNSA.

The rearrangement uses TRBV7-2 and TRBJ2-4; 7 bases line up with TRBD1. The sequenced sample was PBMCs or T cells enriched from blood (not recorded which). This clonotype was sampled from a woman aged 50 to 60 who had recovered from COVID-19. DNA of the CDR3: TGTGCCAGCAGCCCAGGGGGTCTAGCCAAAAACATTCAGTACTTC. Residues: CASSPGGLAKNIQYF.